Below are 29 T cell receptor beta chains sequenced from a single sample in a study of T cells in Graves' hyperthyroidism and ophthalmopathy. RNA transcripts yielded amplified TCR beta CDR3 regions. The primer set for the first-round RT-PCR of the TCR CDR3 was HTBI. TCRdb reanalysed the multiplex PCR reads using MiXCR and keeps one entry per CDR3 protein. The sample records about 360,000 distinct CDR3 sequences, 13% being singletons. Input material: blood. All receptors derive from a woman between 18 and 30 years old with Graves' hyperthyroidism.

This clonotype was detected only a few times. J is TRBJ1-3 and V is TRBV7-2; 8 bases align to TRBD1. J gave up 1 base and V 5 bases, and 4 bases lay outside the gene matches. CDR1 and CDR2 from the germline V gene are SGHTA and FQGNSA. This CDR3 spans 15 amino acids. The CDR3 spells CASSPRTGSGNTIYF. The CDR3 nucleotides are TGTGCCAGCAGCCCGAGGACAGGGTCTGGAAACACCATATATTTT. Full variable domain (outside the CDR3, taken from reference TRBV7-2 and TRBJ1-3): GAGVSQSPSNKVTEKGKDVELRCDPISGHTALYWYRQSLGQGLEFLIYFQGNSAPDKSGLPSDRFSAERTGGSVSTLTIQRTQQEDSAVYLCASSPRTGSGNTIYFGEGSWLTVV.

The chain joins TRBV27 to TRBJ1-2, with 10 bases fitting TRBD1. Germline V CDR1 and CDR2: MNHEY, SMNVEV (reference sequence). The CDR3 sequence is 14 residues long. The V gene end was trimmed by 6 bases and the J gene end by 10 bases; junction bases not matched to a gene: 11. CDR3 amino acids: CASSFTGTGVDYTF. The CDR3 nucleotides read TGTGCCAGCAGCTTTACCGGGACAGGGGTTGACTACACCTTC.

Comments on this clonotype: It may be a read error: a sequence one base away is much more abundant. This rearrangement joins TRBV4-3 to TRBJ2-3; 13 bases match TRBD2. Per the germline V gene, CDR1 is LGHNA and CDR2 is YSLEER. The CDR3 length is 18 residues. CDR3 loop: CTSSQDTRTSGSSDTQYF. The CDR3 nucleotides are TGCACCAGCAGCCAAGACACTAGGACTAGCGGGAGCTCAGATACGCAGTATTTT.

This clonotype was observed a few times. This chain joins TRBV3-1 and TRBJ2-1, with 7 bases fitting TRBD2. Germline V gene data show CDR1 as LGHDT and CDR2 as YNNKEL (reference sequence). This CDR3 spans 17 amino acids. Trimming cost V 0 bases and J 8 bases; bases outside gene matches: 13. The CDR3 nucleotides read TGTGCCAGCAGCCAAGATGGGTCTGGCGGGAGTTTAGATGAGCAGTTCTTC. This encodes CASSQDGSGGSLDEQFF.

This chain links TRBV9 with TRBJ2-1; 9 bases are a match to TRBD2. Germline CDR1 SGDLS, CDR2 YYNGEE. The CDR3 totals 15 residues. Losses at the gene ends were 8 bases for V and 0 bases for J; bases not matched to a gene: 6. As DNA, the CDR3 is TGTGCCAGTACCGCGCGGGGGGGCTCCTACAATGAGCAGTTCTTC. Amino acids: CASTARGGSYNEQFF.

The rearrangement uses TRBV7-2 and TRBJ1-1, with D unresolved. Germline-derived CDR1 and CDR2 are SGHTA and FQGNSA. CDR3 length: 14 residues. The germline V and J ends were trimmed by 5 bases and 10 bases, with 20 bases remaining between them. The CDR3 protein is CASSPLRGEERAFF. The CDR3 nucleotides read TGTGCCAGCAGCCCCTTGAGAGGCGAGGAGAGAGCTTTCTTT.

This clonotype was detected many times. The V and J genes are TRBV5-5 and TRBJ2-7, with 7 positions matching TRBD1. In germline, CDR1 is SGHKS, CDR2 YYEKEE (reference sequence). This CDR3 has 15 residues. With V trimmed by 2 bases and J by 0 bases, 5 bases remained unmatched. The CDR3 is CASSFNRGSSYEQYF. In nucleotides, the CDR3 is TGTGCCAGCAGCTTTAACAGGGGAAGCTCCTACGAGCAGTACTTC.

This clonotype was detected many times. The rearrangement links TRBV27 to TRBJ2-7, with D possibly being TRBD2 (6 bases). CDR3 length equals 13 residues. V dropped 10 bases and J dropped 1 base, with 14 bases sitting between them. Germline lookup yields CDR1 MNHEY and CDR2 SMNVEV (reference sequence). The DNA for the CDR3 is TGTGCCAACCCGGGACTTTATTCCTACGAGCAGTACTTC. Protein sequence: CANPGLYSYEQYF.

This clonotype was recorded at least ten times. The chain combines TRBV28 with TRBJ2-1; maybe TRBD2 (6 bases). This CDR3 is built from 18 residues. V was pared by 3 bases and J by 9 bases, with 27 bases between. The V gene's germline CDR1 is MDHEN and CDR2 SYDVKM. This CDR3 is CASSFPIVWRGSVGEQFF. Here the CDR3 DNA reads TGTGCCAGCAGTTTCCCCATCGTTTGGCGGGGAAGTGTGGGTGAGCAGTTCTTC.

This clonotype was counted ten times or more. The chain has TRBV7-9 and TRBJ2-3, with 8 bases lining up with TRBD2. Losses at the gene ends were 5 bases for V and 5 bases for J; bases not matched to a gene: 6. The CDR3 is 14 amino acids. In germline, CDR1 is SEHNR, CDR2 FQNEAQ (reference sequence). In DNA form, the CDR3 reads TGTGCCAGCAGCCTCCCCGGGGGGGGAGATACGCAGTATTTT. This sequence encodes CASSLPGGGDTQYF. The entire variable domain, with the rest obtained from reference TRBV7-9 and TRBJ2-3, is as follows: DTGVSQNPRHKITKRGQNVTFRCDPISEHNRLYWYRQTLGQGPEFLTYFQNEAQLEKSRLLSDRFSAERPKGSFSTLEIQRTEQGDSAMYLCASSLPGGGDTQYFGPGTRLTVL.

The chain carries TRBV2 and TRBJ2-3; possibly TRBD2 for D (5 bases). The V end was cut by 4 bases, the J end by 5 bases, with 13 bases between. Germline lookup yields CDR1 SNHLY and CDR2 FYNNEI. This CDR3 contains 14 residues. CDR3 DNA: TGTGCCAGCAGTGTTCGGGGAGAGGGAGATACGCAGTATTTT. This codes for CASSVRGEGDTQYF.

This clonotype was picked up a small number of times. This chain uses TRBV20-1 with TRBJ2-1; 11 bases line up with TRBD2. The V gene's germline CDR1 is DFQATT and CDR2 SNEGSKA (reference sequence). Unmatched junction bases numbered 7, after V lost 2 bases and J lost 4 bases. The CDR3 is 16 amino acids. The CDR3 DNA sequence: TGCAGTGCTAGATATTCTAGCGGGAGGATGTACAATGAGCAGTTCTTC. The encoded protein is CSARYSSGRMYNEQFF.

This clonotype appeared many times. The chain uses TRBV27 and TRBJ2-2, with TRBD2 identical over 11 bases. The V gene end was trimmed by 6 bases and the J gene end by 6 bases; junction bases not matched to a gene: 6. The CDR3 is 15 residues long. In germline, CDR1 is MNHEY, CDR2 SMNVEV (reference sequence). The CDR3 DNA reads as TGTGCCAGCAGATTTAGCGGGAGGGCCTCCGGGGAGCTGTTTTTT. Amino acid sequence: CASRFSGRASGELFF.

This clonotype came up many times. This chain connects TRBV2 to TRBJ2-7; D possibly corresponds to TRBD2 (5 bases). V gave up 6 bases and J gave up 3 bases, with 15 bases separating them. Germline V gene lookup returns CDR1 SNHLY and CDR2 FYNNEI. The CDR3 length is 14 residues. Written as DNA, the CDR3 is TGTGCCAGCAGGTCGGCTAGCTTAGGCTACGAGCAGTACTTC. Translating gives CASRSASLGYEQYF.

This clonotype was seen a handful of times. V gene TRBV7-2 combines with J gene TRBJ2-2; D assignment may be TRBD1 or TRBD2 (5 bases each). In germline, CDR1 is SGHTA, CDR2 FQGNSA. V was trimmed by 2 bases and J by 4 bases, leaving 14 bases between them. The CDR3 covers 16 residues. CDR3 in amino acids: CASSLPGLRGTGELFF. The CDR3 DNA sequence: TGTGCCAGCAGCTTACCCGGACTTAGGGGCACCGGGGAGCTGTTTTTT.

The V gene is TRBV7-9, the J gene TRBJ1-2; D not certain. V lost 5 bases and J lost 4, with 17 bases in between. Germline V gene sequence: CDR1 SEHNR, CDR2 FQNEAQ (reference sequence). There are 15 residues in the CDR3. Here the CDR3 DNA reads TGTGCCAGCAGCCCCCGGGTGGCAGACCCCTATGGCTACACCTTC. Translation: CASSPRVADPYGYTF.

The chain links TRBV20-1 to TRBJ1-6; 8 nucleotides agree with TRBD1. The V and J ends lost 5 bases and 4 bases, in that order; junction bases with no gene match: 10. The CDR3 length is 16 residues. Germline V gene data show CDR1 as DFQATT and CDR2 as SNEGSKA (reference sequence). CDR3 protein: CSAPKPGQVYNSPLHF. Written as DNA, the CDR3 is TGCAGTGCTCCGAAGCCGGGACAGGTTTATAATTCACCCCTCCACTTT.

The table lists this clonotype with many counts. This chain connects TRBV5-5 to TRBJ2-4; the D gene is possibly TRBD1 (6 bases). This CDR3 spans 14 amino acids. Trimming removed 0 bases from V and 8 bases from J, with 12 bases in between. Per the germline V gene, CDR1 is SGHKS and CDR2 is YYEKEE (reference sequence). In nucleotides, the CDR3 is TGTGCCAGCAGCTTGGACAGGGTATGGGACATTCAGTACTTC. Translating it yields CASSLDRVWDIQYF.

There are many counts of this clonotype. The chain employs TRBV30 and TRBJ2-7, with D perhaps TRBD2 (6 bases). Trimming took off 4 bases at V and 0 bases at J, with 16 bases between the two ends. The CDR3 covers 15 residues. Per the germline V gene, CDR1 is GTSNPN and CDR2 is SVGIG (reference sequence). CDR3 sequence: CAWTTRLESSYEQYF. CDR3 DNA: TGTGCCTGGACCACTCGACTAGAGAGCTCCTACGAGCAGTACTTC.

The V and J genes are TRBV2 and TRBJ2-4; 12 bases line up with TRBD2. Germline V CDR1 and CDR2: SNHLY, FYNNEI. There are 14 residues in the CDR3. With V trimmed by 7 bases and J by 4 bases, 2 bases remained unmatched. The DNA for the CDR3 is TGTGCCAGCATGGGGACTAGCGGGAAAAACATTCAGTACTTC. It yields the protein CASMGTSGKNIQYF.

This chain uses TRBV20-1 with TRBJ1-1; no definite D call. Trimming stripped 0 bases from V and 0 bases from J, with 8 bases between. The CDR3 loop spans 14 amino acids. CDR1 is DFQATT, CDR2 SNEGSKA, per germline (reference sequence). DNA of the CDR3: TGCAGTGCTAGAGATCATCGGATGAACACTGAAGCTTTCTTT. Its protein is CSARDHRMNTEAFF.

The chain employs TRBV24-1 and TRBJ1-1; a weak D match, TRBD1 (6 bases). Germline loops: CDR1 KGHDR, CDR2 SFDVKD. V lost 8 bases and J 5 bases, leaving 14 bases between the germline ends. The CDR3 covers 13 residues. This chain's CDR3 is CATNAGRGTEAFF. CDR3 in DNA: TGTGCCACCAACGCAGGGAGGGGGACTGAAGCTTTCTTT.

This clonotype was seen a few times. CDR3 loop: CASSHRDQPQHF. CDR3 bases: TGTGCCAGCAGTCACAGGGACCAGCCCCAGCATTTT. The chain has TRBV7-2 and TRBJ1-5, with a weak D call TRBD1 (6 bases). Germline-derived CDR1 and CDR2 are SGHTA and FQGNSA. The CDR3 is 12 amino acids. V shed 6 bases and J shed 7 bases, with 10 bases lying between them.

This clonotype was seen many times. V usage is TRBV7-9 and J usage is TRBJ2-2, with D possibly TRBD1 on 6 matching bases. This CDR3 is 14 amino acids long. The V end was cut by 4 bases, the J end by 2 bases, with 8 bases between. Per the germline V gene, CDR1 is SEHNR and CDR2 is FQNEAQ (reference sequence). The CDR3 here is CASSWTDNTGELFF. The CDR3 DNA reads as TGTGCCAGCAGCTGGACAGACAACACCGGGGAGCTGTTTTTT. The variable domain in full, with the rest retrieved from reference TRBV7-9 and TRBJ2-2, is DTGVSQNPRHKITKRGQNVTFRCDPISEHNRLYWYRQTLGQGPEFLTYFQNEAQLEKSRLLSDRFSAERPKGSFSTLEIQRTEQGDSAMYLCASSWTDNTGELFFGEGSRLTVL.

This clonotype was found a few times. The rearrangement uses TRBV7-9 and TRBJ1-1; no clear D. CDR3 length equals 14 residues. The germline V and J ends were trimmed by 5 bases and 1 base, with 11 bases remaining between them. Germline assignment: CDR1 SEHNR and CDR2 FQNEAQ (reference sequence). This CDR3 is CASSHLPRNTEAFF. The CDR3 DNA sequence: TGTGCCAGCAGCCATCTTCCGAGGAACACTGAAGCTTTCTTT.

This clonotype was observed a single time. The genes are TRBV27 and TRBJ2-3; no reliable D call. The CDR3 spans 18 residues. Germline V CDR1 and CDR2: MNHEY, SMNVEV (reference sequence). V lost 6 bases, J lost 2 bases, and 24 bases lay in between. CDR3 sequence (DNA): TGTGCCAGCAGCCTACGACCCTTCCAGGCGGTATCCACAGATACGCAGTATTTT. Translating it yields CASSLRPFQAVSTDTQYF.

This clonotype appeared many times. The chain joins TRBV18 to TRBJ1-5; no definite D call. Trimming removed 2 bases at V and 5 bases at J, with 16 bases between. CDR3 size: 16 residues. The germline CDR1 and CDR2 sequences are KGHSH and LQKENI. The CDR3 nucleotides read TGTGCCAGCTCACCAGTTCTCCTCGTTTCGGATCAGCCCCAGCATTTT. Amino acid sequence: CASSPVLLVSDQPQHF. The full variable domain, in which reference TRBV18 and TRBJ1-5 provide the parts outside the CDR3, is NAGVMQNPRHLVRRRGQEARLRCSPMKGHSHVYWYRQLPEEGLKFMVYLQKENIIDESGMPKERFSAEFPKEGPSILRIQQVVRGDSAAYFCASSPVLLVSDQPQHFGDGTRLSIL.

This clonotype was observed a handful of times. The gene calls are TRBV19 and TRBJ2-2; possibly TRBD1 for D (5 bases). V was shortened by 3 bases and J by 1 base, with 9 bases between the two germline ends. The length of the CDR3 is 15 residues. Germline V CDR1 and CDR2: LNHDA, SQIVND (reference sequence). CDR3 sequence (DNA): TGTGCCAGTAGTATCAACAGGAAGAACACCGGGGAGCTGTTTTTT. This gives the protein CASSINRKNTGELFF.

Details on this clonotype: The junction differs from germline at one of its ends, possibly a read error. The chain has TRBV9 and TRBJ2-3, with 13 bases fitting TRBD2. Germline V CDR1 and CDR2: SGDLS, YYNGEE. This CDR3 region has 16 residues. The CDR3 protein is CASGVGLAGDLDTQYF. The CDR3 DNA is TGTGCCAGCGGCGTAGGACTAGCGGGGGACTTAGATACGCAGTATTTT.